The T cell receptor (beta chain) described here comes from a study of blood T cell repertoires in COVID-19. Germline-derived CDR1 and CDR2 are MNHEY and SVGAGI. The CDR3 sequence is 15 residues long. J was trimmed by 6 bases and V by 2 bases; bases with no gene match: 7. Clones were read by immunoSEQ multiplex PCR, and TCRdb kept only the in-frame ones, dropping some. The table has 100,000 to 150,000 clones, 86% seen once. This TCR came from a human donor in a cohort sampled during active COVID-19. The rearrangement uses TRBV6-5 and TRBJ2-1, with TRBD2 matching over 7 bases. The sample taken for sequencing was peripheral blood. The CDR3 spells CASSYTGGLLNEQFF. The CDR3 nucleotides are TGTGCCAGCAGTTACACGGGAGGCCTCCTCAATGAGCAGTTCTTC.